A selection of T cell receptor beta chains follows, all from one sample in a study of human T cells and chemical hapten exposure. A single record per CDR3 protein comes from TCRdb applying MiXCR to the RACE reads. Of tens of thousands of distinct CDR3 sequences in the sample, around 9.3% were seen once. Source: whole blood, taken in connection with sensitization to the hapten diphenylcyclopropenone (DPC). The receptors stem from a woman aged 45-60 years with alopecia areata. Some clones in this sample may be carry-over from other donors' samples. CDR3s include the opening cysteine and the closing phenylalanine or tryptophan. D genes are given only for firm matches. Expanded clones get a size class; other rows say once, few or many, or leave the size out.

CDR3 DNA: TGCAGTGCTAGAGAATTAGGGTTCCCAGACCAGGGGACCCAGTACTTC
CDR3 protein: CSARELGFPDQGTQYF
D gene: .
clone size: many
V gene: TRBV20-1
J gene: TRBJ2-5

CDR3 DNA: TGTGCCAGCAGCTTAGCCCCTAGCGGAATCCAAGAGACCCAGTACTTC
CDR3 protein: CASSLAPSGIQETQYF
D gene: TRBD2
clone size: many
V gene: TRBV7-8
J gene: TRBJ2-5

CDR3 DNA: TGTGCCAGCAGCTTTAGCGGGAGTCAGCTGAGCTCCTACAATGAGCAGTTCTTC
CDR3 protein: CASSFSGSQLSSYNEQFF
D gene: TRBD2
clone size: .
V gene: TRBV5-5
J gene: TRBJ2-1

CDR3 DNA: TGTGCCAGCTCACGACAGTCCAAGGAACTGTTTTTT
CDR3 protein: CASSRQSKELFF
D gene: .
clone size: many
V gene: TRBV18
J gene: TRBJ1-4

CDR3 DNA: TGTGCCAGTAGTAATAGCGGGAGATCTTCCGGGGAGCTGTTTTTT
CDR3 protein: CASSNSGRSSGELFF
D gene: TRBD2
clone size: many
V gene: TRBV19
J gene: TRBJ2-2

CDR3 DNA: TGTGCCAGCAGGCTACAGGGGGGCACAGATACGCAGTATTTT
CDR3 protein: CASRLQGGTDTQYF
D gene: TRBD1
clone size: .
V gene: TRBV6-1
J gene: TRBJ2-3

CDR3 DNA: TGTGCCAGCTCACCCCGGACAGGGGGCTTGAACACTGAAGCTTTCTTT
CDR3 protein: CASSPRTGGLNTEAFF
D gene: TRBD1
clone size: many
V gene: TRBV18
J gene: TRBJ1-1

CDR3 DNA: TGCAGTGCTAGAAAGGACCCTTACGAGCAGTACTTC
CDR3 protein: CSARKDPYEQYF
D gene: .
clone size: many
V gene: TRBV20-1
J gene: TRBJ2-7

CDR3 DNA: TGCGCCAGCAGCTTGGATTCCCGGGGGCGACTGGGAGGCTACACCTTC
CDR3 protein: CASSLDSRGRLGGYTF
D gene: .
clone size: many
V gene: TRBV5-1
J gene: TRBJ1-2

CDR3 DNA: TGTGCCAGCAGCTTTACAGGGGGCGACTATGGCTACACCTTC
CDR3 protein: CASSFTGGDYGYTF
D gene: TRBD1
clone size: many
V gene: TRBV5-4
J gene: TRBJ1-2

CDR3 DNA: TGTGCCACTGGGGGTAGCAATCAGCCCCAGCATTTT
CDR3 protein: CATGGSNQPQHF
D gene: .
clone size: many
V gene: TRBV6-1
J gene: TRBJ1-5

CDR3 DNA: TGTGCCAGCAGTGCGCAAGGCGACGAGCAGTACTTC
CDR3 protein: CASSAQGDEQYF
D gene: .
clone size: many
V gene: TRBV6-1
J gene: TRBJ2-7

CDR3 DNA: TGTGCCAGCAGTTCAGGGTTCAATCAGCCCCAGCATTTT
CDR3 protein: CASSSGFNQPQHF
D gene: .
clone size: few
V gene: TRBV12-3/TRBV12-4
J gene: TRBJ1-5

CDR3 DNA: TGTGCCAGCAGCCCACCGGGACTGTCCTCCAACGAGCAGTACTTC
CDR3 protein: CASSPPGLSSNEQYF
D gene: .
clone size: many
V gene: TRBV7-9
J gene: TRBJ2-7

CDR3 DNA: TGTGCCAGCAGCCTTGGAGGGGCAGGGGTCACTGAAGCTTTCTTT
CDR3 protein: CASSLGGAGVTEAFF
D gene: .
clone size: .
V gene: TRBV13
J gene: TRBJ1-1

CDR3 DNA: TGTGCCAGCAGCGTAGGCCCGACAGGGAATGAGCAGTTCTTC
CDR3 protein: CASSVGPTGNEQFF
D gene: TRBD1
clone size: few
V gene: TRBV9
J gene: TRBJ2-1

CDR3 DNA: TGTGCCAGCGTACCCCCCCCCGGGGACAATGAGCAGTTCTTC
CDR3 protein: CASVPPPGDNEQFF
D gene: .
clone size: .
V gene: TRBV28
J gene: TRBJ2-1

CDR3 DNA: TGCGCCAGCAGCCCGCAGGGGCCAGATACGCAGTATTTT
CDR3 protein: CASSPQGPDTQYF
D gene: .
clone size: .
V gene: TRBV4-3
J gene: TRBJ2-3

CDR3 DNA: TGCGCCAGCAGTCTCTCAGGATCTAGCACAGATACGCAGTATTTT
CDR3 protein: CASSLSGSSTDTQYF
D gene: .
clone size: many
V gene: TRBV5-1
J gene: TRBJ2-3

CDR3 DNA: TGTGCCAGCAGTGTCGGCAATCAGCCCCAGCATTTT
CDR3 protein: CASSVGNQPQHF
D gene: .
clone size: .
V gene: TRBV6-6
J gene: TRBJ1-5

CDR3 DNA: TGTGCCAGTAGAACCACGGCCGCAGATACGCAGTATTTT
CDR3 protein: CASRTTAADTQYF
D gene: .
clone size: many
V gene: TRBV2
J gene: TRBJ2-3

CDR3 DNA: TGTGCCAGCAGCCCCACCGGGACAGGGGGAAATGAGCAGTTCTTC
CDR3 protein: CASSPTGTGGNEQFF
D gene: TRBD1
clone size: few
V gene: TRBV11-3
J gene: TRBJ2-1

CDR3 DNA: TGTGCCAGCAGCCTCCCCGGGACTAGCGGGAGCGAGCAGTACTTC
CDR3 protein: CASSLPGTSGSEQYF
D gene: TRBD2
clone size: many
V gene: TRBV6-5
J gene: TRBJ2-7

CDR3 DNA: TGTGCCAGCAGCTTAGGGCCGCAGCCCGACACCGGGGAGCTGTTTTTT
CDR3 protein: CASSLGPQPDTGELFF
D gene: .
clone size: many
V gene: TRBV7-2
J gene: TRBJ2-2

CDR3 DNA: TGTGCCAGCGGGAGGGAGCGGACAGTCAACAATGAGCAGTTCTTC
CDR3 protein: CASGRERTVNNEQFF
D gene: .
clone size: few
V gene: TRBV2
J gene: TRBJ2-1

CDR3 DNA: TGTGCCAGCAGTGACGGGGTCAATCAGCCCCAGCATTTT
CDR3 protein: CASSDGVNQPQHF
D gene: .
clone size: .
V gene: TRBV6-5
J gene: TRBJ1-5

CDR3 DNA: TGTGCCAGCAGCCTGGGACTAGCGGGAGTCGGGGAGCTGTTTTTT
CDR3 protein: CASSLGLAGVGELFF
D gene: TRBD2
clone size: few
V gene: TRBV12-3/TRBV12-4
J gene: TRBJ2-2

CDR3 DNA: TGTGCCAGCAGCGAGGGACTAGTGGGTAGCACAGATACGCAGTATTTT
CDR3 protein: CASSEGLVGSTDTQYF
D gene: TRBD2
clone size: .
V gene: TRBV7-2
J gene: TRBJ2-3

CDR3 DNA: TGCGCCAGCAGCAGAGACCCGGAAAACATTCAGTACTTC
CDR3 protein: CASSRDPENIQYF
D gene: .
clone size: .
V gene: TRBV5-1
J gene: TRBJ2-4

CDR3 DNA: TGTGCCAGCAGTTTACAGGTCCTCTACGAGCAGTACTTC
CDR3 protein: CASSLQVLYEQYF
D gene: .
clone size: many
V gene: TRBV12-3/TRBV12-4
J gene: TRBJ2-7

CDR3 DNA: TGCAGTGCTAGGTCTGAGCTTGGGAACACTGAAGCTTTCTTT
CDR3 protein: CSARSELGNTEAFF
D gene: .
clone size: .
V gene: TRBV20-1
J gene: TRBJ1-1

CDR3 DNA: TGCAGTGCTGGCCCCCGGCCGGAGACCCAGTACTTC
CDR3 protein: CSAGPRPETQYF
D gene: .
clone size: few
V gene: TRBV20-1
J gene: TRBJ2-5

CDR3 DNA: TGTGCCATCAGACCGCAGAGCAATCAGCCCCAGCATTTT
CDR3 protein: CAIRPQSNQPQHF
D gene: .
clone size: .
V gene: TRBV10-3
J gene: TRBJ1-5

CDR3 DNA: TGTGCCAGTAGAGGGACAGGGGGCACCGGGGAGCTGTTTTTT
CDR3 protein: CASRGTGGTGELFF
D gene: TRBD1
clone size: .
V gene: TRBV19
J gene: TRBJ2-2

CDR3 DNA: TGTGCCACCGAGACAGGGTGGTACAATGAGCAGTTCTTC
CDR3 protein: CATETGWYNEQFF
D gene: TRBD1
clone size: .
V gene: TRBV6-2/TRBV6-3
J gene: TRBJ2-1

CDR3 DNA: TGTGCCAGCAGTTTAGCAGGGGCCGGGGAAAAACTGTTTTTT
CDR3 protein: CASSLAGAGEKLFF
D gene: .
clone size: .
V gene: TRBV27
J gene: TRBJ1-4

CDR3 DNA: TGTGCCAGCAGCCAACGGTCGGAAGTCTACGAGCAGTACTTC
CDR3 protein: CASSQRSEVYEQYF
D gene: .
clone size: many
V gene: TRBV21-1
J gene: TRBJ2-7

CDR3 DNA: TGTGCCTGGTACTCTGGGGCCAACGTCCTGACTTTC
CDR3 protein: CAWYSGANVLTF
D gene: .
clone size: many
V gene: TRBV30
J gene: TRBJ2-6

CDR3 DNA: TGCAGTGCTAGAGTTGTAGGAGGAGTCAATGAGCAGTTCTTC
CDR3 protein: CSARVVGGVNEQFF
D gene: .
clone size: many
V gene: TRBV20-1
J gene: TRBJ2-1

CDR3 DNA: TGTGCCAGTAGTATAGTGAGGACTGGGGCCAACGTCCTGACTTTC
CDR3 protein: CASSIVRTGANVLTF
D gene: .
clone size: many
V gene: TRBV19
J gene: TRBJ2-6

CDR3 DNA: TGTGCCAGCAGCACCACTTACGGGACAGACGTATATAGCAATCAGCCCCAGCATTTT
CDR3 protein: CASSTTYGTDVYSNQPQHF
D gene: TRBD1
clone size: many
V gene: TRBV7-9
J gene: TRBJ1-5

CDR3 DNA: TGTGCCAGCAGCTTAATGGGGGGAGAGACCCAGTACTTC
CDR3 protein: CASSLMGGETQYF
D gene: .
clone size: many
V gene: TRBV7-9
J gene: TRBJ2-5

CDR3 DNA: TGTGCAAGTCGCTCCCCCCGGGGGCCATGCCTCGAGCAGTACTTC
CDR3 protein: CASRSPRGPCLEQYF
D gene: .
clone size: many
V gene: TRBV12-2
J gene: TRBJ2-7

CDR3 DNA: TGTGCCAGCAGTTCCCCCCCCGGCAGCCAGCCCCAGCATTTT
CDR3 protein: CASSSPPGSQPQHF
D gene: .
clone size: few
V gene: TRBV28
J gene: TRBJ1-5

CDR3 DNA: TGCAGTGCTAGCCCAGGGGGGTTCCGCACAGATACGCAGTATTTT
CDR3 protein: CSASPGGFRTDTQYF
D gene: .
clone size: few
V gene: TRBV20-1
J gene: TRBJ2-3

CDR3 DNA: TGCAGTGCTTCACCCTTTGAGCCGGGACTAGCAGGAGAGACCCAGTACTTC
CDR3 protein: CSASPFEPGLAGETQYF
D gene: TRBD2
clone size: medium-sized
V gene: TRBV20-1
J gene: TRBJ2-5

CDR3 DNA: TGTGCCAGCAGCCTCCTAGCGGGAGGTTCCTACGAGCAGTACTTC
CDR3 protein: CASSLLAGGSYEQYF
D gene: TRBD2
clone size: many
V gene: TRBV6-2/TRBV6-3
J gene: TRBJ2-7

CDR3 DNA: TGTGCCAGCAGGTACTCAATAGCGCCTTCCTACTCGGAGCAGTACTTC
CDR3 protein: CASRYSIAPSYSEQYF
D gene: .
clone size: many
V gene: TRBV6-6
J gene: TRBJ2-7

CDR3 DNA: TGTGCCAGCAGTTTATCCACAGGGGTCTATGGCTACACCTTC
CDR3 protein: CASSLSTGVYGYTF
D gene: TRBD1
clone size: .
V gene: TRBV27
J gene: TRBJ1-2

CDR3 DNA: TGCGCCAGCAGCTTGGTTTCGCGTCGTCAGGCACCGAACACTGAAGCTTTCTTT
CDR3 protein: CASSLVSRRQAPNTEAFF
D gene: .
clone size: many
V gene: TRBV5-1
J gene: TRBJ1-1

CDR3 DNA: TGTGCCATCAGTGAGTCTTGGGCCGAGTCACCCCTCCACTTT
CDR3 protein: CAISESWAESPLHF
D gene: .
clone size: many
V gene: TRBV10-3
J gene: TRBJ1-6

CDR3 DNA: TGTGCCAGCAGCAACTACGAGCAGTACTTC
CDR3 protein: CASSNYEQYF
D gene: .
clone size: many
V gene: TRBV28
J gene: TRBJ2-7

CDR3 DNA: TGCAGTGCTAGAGATAAGGTGAACACTGAAGCTTTCTTT
CDR3 protein: CSARDKVNTEAFF
D gene: .
clone size: many
V gene: TRBV20-1
J gene: TRBJ1-1

CDR3 DNA: TGTGCCAGCAGTTTGGGACAGGACGCGTTCTTC
CDR3 protein: CASSLGQDAFF
D gene: TRBD1
clone size: many
V gene: TRBV12-3/TRBV12-4
J gene: TRBJ2-1

CDR3 DNA: TGTGCCAGCACCAAAGGACTAGCGGAACAAGAGACCCAGTACTTC
CDR3 protein: CASTKGLAEQETQYF
D gene: TRBD2
clone size: .
V gene: TRBV7-2
J gene: TRBJ2-5

CDR3 DNA: TGTGTCAGCAGCTTAGCAAGAGCCTACAATGAGCAGTTCTTC
CDR3 protein: CVSSLARAYNEQFF
D gene: .
clone size: .
V gene: TRBV7-2
J gene: TRBJ2-1

CDR3 DNA: TGTGCCAGCAGCGTTGGGGGACTAGTCCCTTACAATGAGCAGTTCTTC
CDR3 protein: CASSVGGLVPYNEQFF
D gene: TRBD2
clone size: many
V gene: TRBV9
J gene: TRBJ2-1

CDR3 DNA: TGTGCCAGCAGTTTCCTGGACAGGGTGAATTCACCCCTCCACTTT
CDR3 protein: CASSFLDRVNSPLHF
D gene: TRBD1
clone size: many
V gene: TRBV27
J gene: TRBJ1-6

CDR3 DNA: TGTGCCAGCAAATCAGGCAACACTGAAGCTTTCTTT
CDR3 protein: CASKSGNTEAFF
D gene: .
clone size: many
V gene: TRBV12-3/TRBV12-4
J gene: TRBJ1-1

CDR3 DNA: TGTGCTAGTGGTTTGCGCCCCACAGATACGCAGTATTTT
CDR3 protein: CASGLRPTDTQYF
D gene: .
clone size: many
V gene: TRBV12-5
J gene: TRBJ2-3